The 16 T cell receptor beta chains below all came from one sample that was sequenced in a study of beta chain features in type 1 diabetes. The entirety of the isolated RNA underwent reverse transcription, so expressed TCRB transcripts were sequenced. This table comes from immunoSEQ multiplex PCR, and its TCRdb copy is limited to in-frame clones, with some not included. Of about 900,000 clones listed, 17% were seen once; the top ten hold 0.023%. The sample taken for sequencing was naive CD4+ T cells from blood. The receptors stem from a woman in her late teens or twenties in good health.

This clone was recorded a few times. The CDR3 coding sequence is TGTGCCAGCAGCCAGGCGGGACAGGGGATCCCCTACGAGCAGTACTTC. Translation: CASSQAGQGIPYEQYF. The chain employs TRBV5-4 and TRBJ2-7, with 10 bases identical to TRBD1. The CDR3 spans 16 residues. Germline CDR1 and CDR2: SGHNT and YYREEE (reference sequence). Unmatched junction bases numbered 9, after V lost 4 bases and J lost 2 bases.

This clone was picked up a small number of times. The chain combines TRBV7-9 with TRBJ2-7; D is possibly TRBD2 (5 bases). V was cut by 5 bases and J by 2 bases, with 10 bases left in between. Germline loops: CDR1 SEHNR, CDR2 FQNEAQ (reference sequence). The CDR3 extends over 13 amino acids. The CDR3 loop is CASSQTTTYEQYF. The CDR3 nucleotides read TGTGCCAGCAGCCAGACTACGACCTACGAGCAGTACTTC.

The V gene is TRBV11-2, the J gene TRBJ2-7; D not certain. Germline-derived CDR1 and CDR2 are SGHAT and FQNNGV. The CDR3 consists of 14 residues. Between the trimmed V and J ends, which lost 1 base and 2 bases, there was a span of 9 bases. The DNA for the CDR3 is TGTGCCAGCAGCTTAGTGGCAGGACCCTACGAGCAGTACTTC. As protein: CASSLVAGPYEQYF.

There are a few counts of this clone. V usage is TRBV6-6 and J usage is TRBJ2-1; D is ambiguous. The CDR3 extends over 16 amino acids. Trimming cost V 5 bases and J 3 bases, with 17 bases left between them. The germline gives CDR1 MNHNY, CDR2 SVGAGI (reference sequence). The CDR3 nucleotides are TGTGCCAGCAGTGGGCTGTTAGCCGAGAACTACAATGAGCAGTTCTTC. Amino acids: CASSGLLAENYNEQFF.

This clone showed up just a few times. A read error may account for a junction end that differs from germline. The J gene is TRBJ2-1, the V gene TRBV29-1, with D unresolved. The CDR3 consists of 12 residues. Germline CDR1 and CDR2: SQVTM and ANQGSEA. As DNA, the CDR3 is TGCAGCGCTGGACGGGCCTACAACGAGCAGTTCTTC. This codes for CSAGRAYNEQFF.

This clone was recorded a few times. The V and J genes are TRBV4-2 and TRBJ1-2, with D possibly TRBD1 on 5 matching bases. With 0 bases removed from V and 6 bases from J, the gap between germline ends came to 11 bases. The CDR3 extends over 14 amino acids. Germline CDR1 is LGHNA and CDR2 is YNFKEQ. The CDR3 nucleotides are TGTGCCAGCAGCCAAGATCGAGGGGTCGATGGCTACACCTTC. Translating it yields CASSQDRGVDGYTF.

The CDR3 spells CAISGGLTGGATETQYF. CDR3 bases: TGTGCCATCAGTGGGGGATTGACAGGGGGCGCAACGGAGACCCAGTACTTC. This chain connects TRBV10-3 to TRBJ2-5; 10 nucleotides match TRBD1. V lost 4 bases, J lost 5 bases, and 13 bases stayed unmatched. CDR3 length: 17 residues. Germline-derived CDR1 and CDR2 are ENHRY and SYGVKD.

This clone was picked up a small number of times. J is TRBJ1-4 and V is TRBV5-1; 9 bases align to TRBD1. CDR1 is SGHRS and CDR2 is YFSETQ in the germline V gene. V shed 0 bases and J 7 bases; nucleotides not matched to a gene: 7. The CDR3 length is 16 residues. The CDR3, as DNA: TGCGCCAGCAGCTTGGCCGGGAGACAGGGGGGTGAAAAACTGTTTTTT. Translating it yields CASSLAGRQGGEKLFF.

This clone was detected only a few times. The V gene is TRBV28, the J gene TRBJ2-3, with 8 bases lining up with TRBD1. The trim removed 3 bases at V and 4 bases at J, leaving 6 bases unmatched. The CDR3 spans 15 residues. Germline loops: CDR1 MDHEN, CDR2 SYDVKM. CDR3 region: CASSFRGRMADTQYF. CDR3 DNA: TGTGCCAGCAGTTTCAGGGGGCGGATGGCAGATACGCAGTATTTT.

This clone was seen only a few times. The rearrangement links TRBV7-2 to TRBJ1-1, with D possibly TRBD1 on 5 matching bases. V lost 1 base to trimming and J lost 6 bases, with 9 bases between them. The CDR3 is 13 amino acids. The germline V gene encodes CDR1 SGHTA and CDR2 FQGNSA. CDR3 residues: CASSLGQTSEAFF. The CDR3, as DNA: TGTGCCAGCAGCTTAGGACAGACATCTGAAGCTTTCTTT. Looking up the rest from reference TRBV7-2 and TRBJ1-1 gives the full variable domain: GAGVSQSPSNKVTEKGKDVELRCDPISGHTALYWYRQSLGQGLEFLIYFQGNSAPDKSGLPSDRFSAERTGGSVSTLTIQRTQQEDSAVYLCASSLGQTSEAFFGQGTRLTVV.

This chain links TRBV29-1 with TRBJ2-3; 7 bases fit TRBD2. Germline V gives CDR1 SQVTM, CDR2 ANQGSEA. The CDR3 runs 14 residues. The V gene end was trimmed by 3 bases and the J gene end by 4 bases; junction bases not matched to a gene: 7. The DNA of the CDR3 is TGCAGCGTTGACACGCGACTAGCCGCAGATACGCAGTATTTT. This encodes CSVDTRLAADTQYF.

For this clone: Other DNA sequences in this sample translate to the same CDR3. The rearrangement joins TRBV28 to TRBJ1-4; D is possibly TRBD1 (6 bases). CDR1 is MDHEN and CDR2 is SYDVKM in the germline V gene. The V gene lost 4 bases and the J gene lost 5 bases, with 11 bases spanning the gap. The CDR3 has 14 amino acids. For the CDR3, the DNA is TGTGCCAGCAGTTCGGGTCAGGGGAATGAAAAACTGTTTTTT. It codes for CASSSGQGNEKLFF.

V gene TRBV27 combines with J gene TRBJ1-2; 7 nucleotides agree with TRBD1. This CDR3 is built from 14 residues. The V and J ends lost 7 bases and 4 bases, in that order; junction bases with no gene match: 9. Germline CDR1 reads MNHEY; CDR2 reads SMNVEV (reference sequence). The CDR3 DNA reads TGTGCCAGCAAAAATACAGGGGCTGGCTATGGCTACACCTTC. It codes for CASKNTGAGYGYTF.

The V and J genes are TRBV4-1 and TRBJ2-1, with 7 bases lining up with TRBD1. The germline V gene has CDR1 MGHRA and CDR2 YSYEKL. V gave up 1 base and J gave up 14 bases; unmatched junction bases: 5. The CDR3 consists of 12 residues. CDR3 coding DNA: TGCGCCAGCAGCCAAGTAGGTGACAGGGAGTTCTTC. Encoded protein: CASSQVGDREFF.

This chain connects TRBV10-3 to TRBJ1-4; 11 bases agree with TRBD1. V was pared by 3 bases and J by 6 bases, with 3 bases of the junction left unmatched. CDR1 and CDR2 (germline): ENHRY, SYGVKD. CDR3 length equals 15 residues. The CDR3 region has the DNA TGTGCCATCAGTGAAGGACAGGGGGCCTATGAAAAACTGTTTTTT. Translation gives CAISEGQGAYEKLFF.

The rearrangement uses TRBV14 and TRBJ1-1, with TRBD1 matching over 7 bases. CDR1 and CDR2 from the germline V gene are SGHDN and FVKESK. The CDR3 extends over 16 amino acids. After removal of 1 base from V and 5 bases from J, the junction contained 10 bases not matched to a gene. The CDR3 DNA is TGTGCCAGCAGCCAAGGAAACAGGGGCTGGGAAACTGAAGCTTTCTTT. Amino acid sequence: CASSQGNRGWETEAFF. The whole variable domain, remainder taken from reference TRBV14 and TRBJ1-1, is EAGVTQFPSHSVIEKGQTVTLRCDPISGHDNLYWYRRVMGKEIKFLLHFVKESKQDESGMPNNRFLAERTGGTYSTLKVQPAELEDSGVYFCASSQGNRGWETEAFFGQGTRLTVV.